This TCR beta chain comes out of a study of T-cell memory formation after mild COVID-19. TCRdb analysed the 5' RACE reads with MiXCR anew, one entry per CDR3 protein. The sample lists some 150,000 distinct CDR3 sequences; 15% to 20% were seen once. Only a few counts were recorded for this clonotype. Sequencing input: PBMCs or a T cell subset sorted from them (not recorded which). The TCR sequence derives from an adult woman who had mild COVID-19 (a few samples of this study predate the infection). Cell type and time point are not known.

The CDR3 nucleotides are TGCAGTGCCGATTCCAGCGGGAGGGCCGGCAAAAACATTCAGTACTTC. Residues: CSADSSGRAGKNIQYF. This chain links TRBV20-1 with TRBJ2-4; 10 bases are a match to TRBD2. This CDR3 comprises 16 residues. J lost 3 bases, V lost 6 bases, and 11 bases had no gene match. Germline lookup yields CDR1 DFQATT and CDR2 SNEGSKA (reference sequence).